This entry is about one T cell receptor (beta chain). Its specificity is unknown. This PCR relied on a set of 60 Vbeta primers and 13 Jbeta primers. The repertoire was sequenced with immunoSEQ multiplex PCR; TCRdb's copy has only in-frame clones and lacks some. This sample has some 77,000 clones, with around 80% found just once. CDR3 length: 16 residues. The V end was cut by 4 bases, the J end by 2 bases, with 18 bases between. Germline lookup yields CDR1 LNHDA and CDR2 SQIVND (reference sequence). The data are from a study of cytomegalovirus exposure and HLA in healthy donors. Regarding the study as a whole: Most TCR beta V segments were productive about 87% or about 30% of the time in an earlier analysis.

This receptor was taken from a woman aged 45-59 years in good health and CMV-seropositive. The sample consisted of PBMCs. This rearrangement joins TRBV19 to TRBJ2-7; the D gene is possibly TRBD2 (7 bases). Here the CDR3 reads CASSSPGGPRAYEQYF. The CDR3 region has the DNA TGTGCCAGTAGTAGCCCGGGGGGCCCGAGGGCCTACGAGCAGTACTTC.